Shown below are 27 T cell receptor beta chains from a single sample sequenced in a study of blood T cell repertoires in COVID-19. TCRdb's table, derived via immunoSEQ multiplex PCR, lists solely in-frame clones and lacks some. The profile shows 200,000 to 250,000 clones, roughly 84% of them singletons. The source material was peripheral blood. These receptors came from an elderly woman with acute or convalescent COVID-19.

This clone was detected only a few times. This chain connects TRBV6-2 or TRBV6-3 to TRBJ1-5, with a tentative D call TRBD1 (6 bases). The CDR3 totals 14 residues. Germline V lookup: CDR1 MNHEY, CDR2 SVGEGT. Between the trimmed V and J ends, which lost 6 bases and 6 bases, there was a span of 15 bases. In DNA, the CDR3 is TGTGCCAGCAGCGATTACAGGGAAAGTCAGCCCCAGCATTTT. It is translated as CASSDYRESQPQHF.

The rearrangement links TRBV10-3 to TRBJ1-6; no clear D gene. Trimming left V 10 bases short and J 2 bases short, with 15 bases between. Germline V CDR1 and CDR2: ENHRY, SYGVKD. The CDR3 runs to 15 residues. The CDR3 DNA follows: TGTGCCAGCGCGAAGGAGGTGGCCTATAATTCACCCCTCCACTTT. This translates into CASAKEVAYNSPLHF.

This chain uses TRBV5-1 with TRBJ2-5; D is unclear. The CDR3 length is 13 residues. V lost 0 bases and J lost 5, with 8 bases in between. Germline CDR1 reads SGHRS; CDR2 reads YFSETQ. Here the CDR3 DNA reads TGCGCCAGCAGCTTGGAGACGCGGGAGACCCAGTACTTC. Its protein is CASSLETRETQYF.

This clone was seen only a few times. This rearrangement joins TRBV11-3 to TRBJ2-2; 9 nucleotides line up with TRBD1. Germline values: CDR1 SGHNT, CDR2 YENEEA. This CDR3 contains 17 residues. V lost 5 bases, J lost 1 base, and 8 bases stayed unmatched. CDR3 sequence reads: CASSVPLTGGNTGELFF. DNA for the CDR3: TGTGCCAGCAGCGTGCCCCTGACAGGGGGGAACACCGGGGAGCTGTTTTTT.

This clone was found once. This chain joins TRBV10-3 and TRBJ2-1; 11 nucleotides agree with TRBD2. Trimming took 10 bases from V and 4 from J; bases not matched to a gene: 12. CDR1 is ENHRY and CDR2 is SYGVKD in the germline V gene. This CDR3 has 16 residues. CDR3 in amino acids: CATLQFPSGGYNEQFF. The CDR3 bases are TGTGCCACCTTGCAGTTCCCTAGCGGGGGGTACAATGAGCAGTTCTTC.

This chain connects TRBV7-3 to TRBJ1-1; 8 nucleotides align to TRBD1. The CDR3 spans 16 residues. J gave up 1 base and V 5 bases, and 9 bases lay outside the gene matches. Per the germline V gene, CDR1 is SGHTA and CDR2 is FQGTGA. The CDR3 sequence: CASSLGQGTGNTEAFF. DNA of the CDR3: TGTGCCAGCAGCCTAGGTCAAGGGACAGGGAACACTGAAGCTTTCTTT.

The chain recombines TRBV12-3 or TRBV12-4 with TRBJ1-2; D possibly corresponds to TRBD1 (6 bases). V was clipped by 5 bases and J by 7 bases, with 11 bases between them. CDR3 length: 12 amino acids. DNA of the CDR3: TGTGCCAGCAGTCTAGGGACAATTGGCTACACCTTC. Translating it yields CASSLGTIGYTF.

This chain connects TRBV25-1 to TRBJ1-2; 9 bases are a match to TRBD1. Trimming at V came to 8 bases and at J to 5 bases, leaving 3 bases not matched to a gene. Germline assignment: CDR1 MGHDK and CDR2 SYGVNS. There are 12 residues in the CDR3. The CDR3 sequence: CASGDRVYGYTF. The CDR3 DNA reads TGTGCCAGCGGGGACAGGGTTTATGGCTACACCTTC.

The chain has TRBV18 and TRBJ1-1; a weak D match, TRBD1 (6 bases). Trimming took 5 bases from V and 1 from J, leaving 17 bases between them. CDR1 and CDR2 from the germline V gene are KGHSH and LQKENI. The length of the CDR3 is 16 residues. The CDR3 DNA sequence: TGTGCCAGCTCATTTCGACACAGGGAAGAGAACACTGAAGCTTTCTTT. Its translation is CASSFRHREENTEAFF.

V usage is TRBV19 and J usage is TRBJ2-3; the match to TRBD2 covers 10 bases. There are 15 residues in the CDR3. Germline V lookup: CDR1 LNHDA, CDR2 SQIVND (reference sequence). The ends lost 10 bases at V and 2 bases at J; junction bases unmatched: 9. CDR3 sequence: CATRMGLAYTDTQYF. CDR3 sequence (DNA): TGTGCCACCCGAATGGGACTAGCGTACACAGATACGCAGTATTTT.

The CDR3 is CASRYRRFGGETQYF. The CDR3 bases are TGTGCCAGCAGATATCGCAGGTTTGGTGGAGAGACCCAGTACTTC. This chain connects TRBV7-9 to TRBJ2-5; no reliable D call. With 6 bases removed from V and 4 bases from J, the gap between germline ends came to 18 bases. Germline V CDR1 and CDR2: SEHNR, FQNEAQ (reference sequence). The CDR3 is 15 amino acids.

J is TRBJ1-5 and V is TRBV4-2, with 7 positions matching TRBD1. V lost 4 bases and J lost 3; bases outside the gene matches: 6. The CDR3 contains 15 residues. Germline values: CDR1 LGHNA, CDR2 YNFKEQ. CDR3 residues: CASSPDGTDNQPQHF. CDR3 DNA sequence: TGTGCCAGCAGCCCGGATGGGACAGACAATCAGCCCCAGCATTTT.

The chain has TRBV5-6 and TRBJ1-1; D perhaps matches TRBD1 (6 bases). This CDR3 region has 14 residues. V gave up 5 bases and J gave up 0 bases, with 11 bases separating them. Germline V gene sequence: CDR1 SGHDT, CDR2 YYEEEE. The chain's CDR3 is CASRQTGMNTEAFF. The DNA for the CDR3 is TGTGCCAGCAGACAAACAGGGATGAACACTGAAGCTTTCTTT.

The genes are TRBV5-1 and TRBJ1-2; 8 positions match TRBD1. This CDR3 has 14 residues. Germline CDR1 is SGHRS and CDR2 is YFSETQ. Trimming cost V 4 bases and J 6 bases; bases outside gene matches: 8. The CDR3, as DNA: TGCGCCAGCAGCCCAGGACAGGGAGGGGATGGCTACACCTTC. As protein: CASSPGQGGDGYTF.

The CDR3 DNA sequence: TGTGCCACTCGGGAGGCCGGTTCAACAGATACGCAGTATTTT. This codes for CATREAGSTDTQYF. The gene calls are TRBV19 and TRBJ2-3; 7 nucleotides align to TRBD2. The germline CDR1 and CDR2 sequences are LNHDA and SQIVND (reference sequence). The CDR3 has 14 residues. Trimming at V came to 10 bases and at J to 3 bases, leaving 10 bases not matched to a gene.

The V gene is TRBV5-1, the J gene TRBJ2-7, with D perhaps TRBD1 (6 bases). The germline V gene encodes CDR1 SGHRS and CDR2 YFSETQ. CDR3 length: 13 amino acids. The V gene lost 4 bases and the J gene lost 0 bases, with 8 bases spanning the gap. The CDR3 nucleotides read TGCGCCAGCAGCCGGGACACCTCCTACGAGCAGTACTTC. It yields the protein CASSRDTSYEQYF.

The chain recombines TRBV12-3 or TRBV12-4 with TRBJ2-4; possible D gene TRBD2, 5 bases. Deletions cut 6 bases from V and 7 bases from J, with 7 bases between. CDR3 length: 11 residues. This CDR3 reads CASRERNIQYF. The CDR3 coding sequence is TGTGCCAGCAGGGAGCGGAACATTCAGTACTTC.

The chain couples TRBV13 to TRBJ2-1, with 10 bases aligning to TRBD1. Germline CDR1 and CDR2: PRHDT and FYEKMQ (reference sequence). The length of the CDR3 is 13 residues. V gave up 4 bases and J gave up 13 bases; unmatched junction bases: 7. DNA of the CDR3: TGTGCCAGCAGCTCGACCGGGACAGGGGAACAGTTCTTC. This translates into CASSSTGTGEQFF.

V usage is TRBV7-2 and J usage is TRBJ2-7; maybe TRBD1 (5 bases). CDR1 is SGHTA, CDR2 FQGNSA, per germline. CDR3 length equals 12 residues. V was trimmed by 0 bases and J by 6 bases, leaving 6 bases between them. CDR3 region: CASSLAGREQYF. The CDR3 coding sequence is TGTGCCAGCAGCTTAGCGGGGCGCGAGCAGTACTTC.

This chain links TRBV6-5 with TRBJ2-2; possibly TRBD1 for D (5 bases). This CDR3 spans 15 amino acids. Per the germline V gene, CDR1 is MNHEY and CDR2 is SVGAGI. V lost 6 bases, J lost 6 bases, and 17 bases lay in between. As DNA, the CDR3 is TGTGCCAGCAGCGTAGGTGGGGCGATCCCCGGGGAGCTGTTTTTT. It specifies CASSVGGAIPGELFF.

The rearrangement joins TRBV18 to TRBJ1-2, with 8 bases lining up with TRBD1. Trimming cost V 3 bases and J 8 bases; bases outside gene matches: 8. Germline CDR1 is KGHSH and CDR2 is LQKENI. This CDR3 comprises 14 residues. This chain's CDR3 is CASSPERTGSGYTF. DNA of the CDR3: TGTGCCAGCTCACCGGAGCGGACAGGGAGCGGCTACACCTTC.

The J gene is TRBJ1-2, the V gene TRBV11-1; 8 bases match TRBD1. The V gene end was trimmed by 5 bases and the J gene end by 4 bases; junction bases not matched to a gene: 3. Per the germline V gene, CDR1 is SGHAT and CDR2 is FQDESV (reference sequence). There are 13 residues in the CDR3. The CDR3: CASSEQGGYGYTF. In DNA, the CDR3 is TGTGCCAGCAGCGAACAGGGGGGCTATGGCTACACCTTC.

This clone occurred once. The chain recombines TRBV5-4 with TRBJ2-1; 9 bases are a match to TRBD2. Germline CDR1 and CDR2: SGHNT and YYREEE (reference sequence). The CDR3 is 13 residues long. V dropped 9 bases and J dropped 7; count of bases not matched to a gene: 8. The CDR3 is CAILAGSGNEQFF. The CDR3, as DNA: TGTGCCATTCTAGCGGGGTCGGGGAATGAGCAGTTCTTC.

This clone was recorded once. Here the CDR3 reads CASSSPGQGFSQPQHF. In nucleotides, the CDR3 is TGTGCCAGCAGTTCCCCGGGACAGGGTTTTTCTCAGCCCCAGCATTTT. The V call is TRBV2, the J call TRBJ1-5; 9 positions agree with TRBD1. The germline CDR1 and CDR2 sequences are SNHLY and FYNNEI. V lost 5 bases to trimming and J lost 6 bases; unmatched junction nucleotides: 11. The CDR3 runs 16 residues.

This chain connects TRBV19 to TRBJ1-5, with 7 nucleotides matching TRBD1. Trimming at V came to 0 bases and at J to 11 bases, leaving 4 bases not matched to a gene. There are 13 residues in the CDR3. CDR1 and CDR2 (germline): LNHDA, SQIVND (reference sequence). The CDR3 DNA reads TGTGCCAGTAGTATAGAAGGGGGCAAGGCCCAGCATTTT. Its protein product is CASSIEGGKAQHF.

Remarks on this clone: Other DNA sequences in the same sample also yield this CDR3. The V and J genes are TRBV3-1 (or the pseudogene TRBV3-2) and TRBJ1-2, with 8 bases fitting TRBD1. CDR1 LGHDT and CDR2 YNNKEL come from the germline V gene (reference sequence). After removal of 4 bases from V and 2 bases from J, the junction contained 3 bases not matched to a gene. The CDR3 has 14 amino acids. In nucleotides, the CDR3 is TGTGCCAGCAGCCCCGGACAGGGAAACTATGGCTACACCTTC. As protein: CASSPGQGNYGYTF.

The chain links TRBV4-1 to TRBJ2-1; D perhaps matches TRBD1 (6 bases). The CDR3 has 17 residues. The V end was cut by 7 bases, the J end by 4 bases, with 23 bases between. CDR1 MGHRA and CDR2 YSYEKL come from the germline V gene. CDR3 bases: TGCGCCAGCACCCTAAGAGGTGGCAGGGGATTGTACAATGAGCAGTTCTTC. Protein product: CASTLRGGRGLYNEQFF.